A single sample is the source of the 6 T cell receptor beta chains below, sequenced in a study of CD8+ T cells in alopecia areata. Extracted from the samples, RNA was reverse transcribed into cDNA to serve as the sequencing template. Sequenced by immunoSEQ multiplex PCR; TCRdb stores in-frame clones only, minus some. The sample yields 250,000 or so clones, around two thirds seen once. Specimen: CD4+ T cells sorted from blood, collected at week 0. These TCRs come from a human donor with alopecia areata.

CDR3 sequence (DNA): TGTGCCAGCAGCACTCCTTCCGGCTGGGAAACTGAAGCTTTCTTT. Translated: CASSTPSGWETEAFF. The chain uses TRBV5-6 and TRBJ1-1; no definite D call. The CDR3 loop spans 15 amino acids. From germline, CDR1 is SGHDT and CDR2 YYEEEE. Deletions cut 4 bases from V and 5 bases from J, with 18 bases between.

As concerns this clone: This sample also contains other DNA sequences that code for the same CDR3. V gene TRBV10-3 combines with J gene TRBJ2-5; unclear D gene. Germline V gene data show CDR1 as ENHRY and CDR2 as SYGVKD. The V gene lost 0 bases and the J gene lost 5 bases, with 7 bases spanning the gap. The CDR3 has 13 amino acids. The CDR3, as DNA: TGTGCCATCAGTGAGTCCGCAGTGGAGACCCAGTACTTC. It translates to CAISESAVETQYF.

This clone showed up just a few times. V gene TRBV29-1 combines with J gene TRBJ2-5, with D perhaps TRBD1 (6 bases). V gave up 2 bases and J gave up 5 bases, with 6 bases separating them. The CDR3 has 11 residues. Germline V lookup: CDR1 SQVTM, CDR2 ANQGSEA. The CDR3 DNA follows: TGCAGCGTTGAAAGGGGGGAGACCCAGTACTTC. Protein sequence: CSVERGETQYF.

The chain carries TRBV6-4 and TRBJ2-3; no clear D. Germline V gives CDR1 MRHNA, CDR2 SNTAGT. This CDR3 has 13 residues. V was pared by 3 bases and J by 2 bases, with 6 bases between. The CDR3 bases are TGTGCCAGCAGTGAAGCTATCACAGATACGCAGTATTTT. Protein product: CASSEAITDTQYF.

V and J are TRBV5-4 and TRBJ1-1; D is possibly TRBD1 (5 bases). In germline, CDR1 is SGHNT, CDR2 YYREEE (reference sequence). Trimming pared 4 bases from V and 0 bases from J, leaving 13 bases between. The CDR3 consists of 15 residues. CDR3 in DNA: TGTGCCAGCAGCCCGGGACGGAATTTGAACACTGAAGCTTTCTTT. The encoded protein is CASSPGRNLNTEAFF. Together with reference TRBV5-4 and TRBJ1-1, the CDR3 gives the full variable domain: ETGVTQSPTHLIKTRGQQVTLRCSSQSGHNTVSWYQQALGQGPQFIFQYYREEENGRGNFPPRFSGLQFPNYSSELNVNALELDDSALYLCASSPGRNLNTEAFFGQGTRLTVV.

V usage is TRBV6-5 and J usage is TRBJ2-6, with D tentatively TRBD1 (6 bases). CDR1 is MNHEY, CDR2 SVGAGI, per germline. V shed 5 bases and J shed 0 bases, with 8 bases lying between them. CDR3 length equals 15 residues. CDR3 sequence reads: CASSATGSGANVLTF. Here the CDR3 DNA reads TGTGCCAGCAGTGCGACAGGCTCTGGGGCCAACGTCCTGACTTTC.